A single count supports the clone carrying this T cell receptor beta chain. These data are taken from a study of control samples from healthy donors and cancer patients. Sequenced by immunoSEQ multiplex PCR; TCRdb stores in-frame clones only, minus some. The table has about 58,000 clones, about 87% seen once. Material: PBMCs. The sequence was obtained from a woman aged 60 to 75 with lung cancer.

DNA of the CDR3: TGTGCCAGCAGTTACTTCGGGGGACCTGAAGCTTTCTTT. This gives the protein CASSYFGGPEAFF. V and J are TRBV6-6 and TRBJ1-1; D is possibly TRBD1 (5 bases). This CDR3 contains 13 residues. The ends were cut back, 1 base at V and 6 bases at J, with 9 bases in the middle. Germline-derived CDR1 and CDR2 are MNHNY and SVGAGI (reference sequence).